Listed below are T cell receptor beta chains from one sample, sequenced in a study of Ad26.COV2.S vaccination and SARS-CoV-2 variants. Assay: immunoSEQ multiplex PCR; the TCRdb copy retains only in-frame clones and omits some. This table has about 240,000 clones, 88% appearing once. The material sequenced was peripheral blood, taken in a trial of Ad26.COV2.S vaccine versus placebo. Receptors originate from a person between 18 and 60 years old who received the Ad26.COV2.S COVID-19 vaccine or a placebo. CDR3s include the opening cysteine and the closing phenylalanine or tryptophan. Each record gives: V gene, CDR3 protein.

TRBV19,CASSTTVNTEAFF
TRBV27,CASSPGTGFEKLFF
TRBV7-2,CASSLGGPGVYEQYF
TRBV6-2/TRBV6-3,CASRPTGRYGYTF
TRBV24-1,CATEVTVLPYEQYF
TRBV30,CACPRGSRNEQFF
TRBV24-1,CATSDPSGKGSYEQYF
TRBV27,CASSPESRGNQPQHF
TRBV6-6,CASSYAGGIYNEQFF
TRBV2,CASSSQDLGYTF
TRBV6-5,CASNQGRNTEAFF
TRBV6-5,CASSPGHSYEQYF
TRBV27,CASSHLGTEAFF
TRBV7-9,CASSGPHEQYF
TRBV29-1,CSVEGWGSTRNGNEQFF
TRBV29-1,CSVDRLNTEAFF
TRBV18,CASSLWTGGSSYEQYF
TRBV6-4,CASSDMGGRANNQPQHF
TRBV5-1,CASSRGMNNEQFF
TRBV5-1,CASSLEPRGSNQPQHF